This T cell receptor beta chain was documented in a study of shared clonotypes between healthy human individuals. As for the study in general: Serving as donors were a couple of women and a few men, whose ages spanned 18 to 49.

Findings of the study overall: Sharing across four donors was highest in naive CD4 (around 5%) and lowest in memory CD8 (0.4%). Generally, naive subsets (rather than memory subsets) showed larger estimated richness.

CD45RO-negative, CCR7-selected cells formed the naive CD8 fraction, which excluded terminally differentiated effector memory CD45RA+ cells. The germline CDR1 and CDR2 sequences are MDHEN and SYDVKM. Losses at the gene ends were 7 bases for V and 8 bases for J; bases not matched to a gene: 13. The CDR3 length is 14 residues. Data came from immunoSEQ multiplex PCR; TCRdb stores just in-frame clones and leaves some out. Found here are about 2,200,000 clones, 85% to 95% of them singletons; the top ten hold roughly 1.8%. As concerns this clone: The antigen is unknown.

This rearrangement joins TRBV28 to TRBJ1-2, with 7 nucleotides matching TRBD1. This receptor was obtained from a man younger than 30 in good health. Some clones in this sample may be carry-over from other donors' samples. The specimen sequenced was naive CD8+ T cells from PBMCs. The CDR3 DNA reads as TGTGCCAGCAAAAAAACTAGGGACAGTGGGGGCTACACCTTC. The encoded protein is CASKKTRDSGGYTF.